This T cell receptor beta chain is from a study of T cell responses to AZD1222 COVID-19 vaccine. Study findings and constraints: Mostly white British, mostly female donors; authors suggested clonal diversity may be underestimated. Vaccine-related CD4 TCRs covered spike, predominating at 160-218 and 743-854. Baseline seropositivity characterized only 5 or 6 AZD1222 recipients.

There are 14 residues in the CDR3. Germline CDR1 LGHDT, CDR2 YNNKEL (reference sequence). Trimming cost V 4 bases and J 4 bases, with 11 bases left between them. The repertoire was sequenced with immunoSEQ multiplex PCR; TCRdb's copy has only in-frame clones and lacks some. There are 150,000 to 200,000 clones in the sample; 80% to 95% occur only once, and less than 1.5% lies in the top ten. Remarks on this clone: Its cognate antigen is unknown.

Analyses pooled second doses at about 4 or about 12 weeks. The receptor was derived from an adult who received the AZD1222 COVID-19 vaccine. The genes are TRBV3-1 (or the pseudogene TRBV3-2) and TRBJ1-3; D is uncertain. Sequenced here: peripheral blood, sampled 28 days after the second AZD1222 dose. CDR3 in DNA: TGTGCCAGCAGCCCCACAAAACGGGGAAACACCATATATTTT. Translated, it gives CASSPTKRGNTIYF.